Detailed here is one T cell receptor (beta chain). The target antigen is unknown. The data derive from a study of cytomegalovirus exposure and HLA in healthy donors. Study observations and caveats: Three chains linked to CMV were shown in vitro to be specific for CMV antigens.

Both 60 Vbeta primers and 13 Jbeta primers went into the PCR. The repertoire was sequenced with immunoSEQ multiplex PCR; TCRdb's copy has only in-frame clones and lacks some. This table has over 150,000 clones, approximately 74% appearing once. The CDR3 sequence is 17 residues long. Germline trimming cut 3 bases from V and 0 bases from J; bases unmatched to any gene: 5. CDR1 and CDR2 (germline): KGHSH, LQKENI. The clonotype was recovered from a woman in her twenties or thirties in good health and CMV-seronegative. V and J are TRBV18 and TRBJ2-6, with 7 bases matching TRBD1. Sequenced input: PBMCs. The CDR3 protein is CASSPGTVHSGANVLTF. CDR3 in DNA: TGTGCCAGCTCACCGGGGACAGTCCACTCTGGGGCCAACGTCCTGACTTTC.